The clone carrying this T cell receptor beta chain was seen a few times. What it recognizes is unknown. This CDR3 has 17 amino acids. Trimming took 7 bases from V and 3 from J, leaving 22 bases between them. The germline gives CDR1 MNHEY, CDR2 SVGAGI. Until they underwent thyroid surgery, no patient had received any treatment. This sample is drawn from a study of metastatic and nonmetastatic thyroid tumors. Study-level background: Blood and tumor or nodule tissue repertoires from malignant and benign thyroid patients were compared.

TCRdb called clones again from the PCR reads with MiXCR. This table has 100,000 or so clones, about 15% appearing once. Study results and caveats: According to reports, the diversity of TCR beta was significantly higher in malignant thyroid tumors than in benign nodules, and this held in both blood and tumor samples.

The gene calls are TRBV6-5 and TRBJ2-1, with D tentatively TRBD1 (6 bases). Sequenced material: blood. The clonotype comes from a female donor with papillary thyroid cancer or a benign thyroid nodule (not recorded which). Some clones in this sample may be carry-over from other donors' samples. The CDR3, as DNA: TGTGCCAGCAACACCCAGACCGGACAGCTATACTACAATGAGCAGTTCTTC. Residues: CASNTQTGQLYYNEQFF.